These 15 T cell receptor beta chains originate from one sample sequenced in a study of response to subunit inactivated influenza vaccine. TCRdb recomputed calls from the RT-PCR reads with MiXCR, one row per CDR3 protein. This table holds fewer than 550,000 distinct CDR3 sequences, roughly 27% found once. Sequences were derived from CD4+ T cells sorted from PBMCs, sampled 4 to 6 days after vaccination. The receptors originated from a man between 45 and 60 years old who received an inactivated influenza vaccine.

This clonotype appeared many times. This chain uses TRBV11-2 with TRBJ2-1; D ambiguous. Germline loops: CDR1 SGHAT, CDR2 FQNNGV. The CDR3 covers 15 residues. V was cut by 3 bases and J by 0 bases, with 9 bases left in between. The CDR3 DNA sequence: TGTGCCAGCAGCTTTGATTATAGCTCCTACAATGAGCAGTTCTTC. Translated: CASSFDYSSYNEQFF.

This clonotype appeared a single time. The CDR3 loop reads CSAHLRDGIGEQYF. In nucleotides, the CDR3 is TGCAGTGCTCACCTCCGGGACGGCATCGGAGAGCAGTACTTC. The rearrangement uses TRBV20-1 and TRBJ2-7, with D perhaps assigned TRBD1 or TRBD2 (5 bases each). Trimming left V 5 bases short and J 7 bases short, with 21 bases between. Germline assignment: CDR1 DFQATT and CDR2 SNEGSKA (reference sequence). The CDR3 is 14 amino acids.

J is TRBJ1-5 and V is TRBV24-1, with 7 nucleotides matching TRBD1. Trimming removed 6 bases from V and 5 bases from J; junction bases left unmatched: 9. Germline-derived CDR1 and CDR2 are KGHDR and SFDVKD. The CDR3 is 15 residues long. The CDR3 DNA is TGTGCCACCAGTCCGGGAGAGGGGGCACATCAGCCCCAGCATTTT. Protein: CATSPGEGAHQPQHF.

This clonotype was counted ten times or more. The chain employs TRBV20-1 and TRBJ2-3; D may match TRBD1 or TRBD2 (5 bases each). CDR1 is DFQATT, CDR2 SNEGSKA, per germline (reference sequence). The V gene lost 5 bases and the J gene lost 1 base, with 19 bases spanning the gap. CDR3 length equals 16 residues. The CDR3 bases are TGCAGTGCTGAAGTAGGTGGGGGACGCGGCACAGATACGCAGTATTTT. This gives the protein CSAEVGGGRGTDTQYF.

This sequence joins TRBV24-1 and TRBJ1-2, with D unclear. The CDR3 loop spans 13 amino acids. The germline V and J ends were trimmed by 1 base and 6 bases, with 8 bases remaining between them. Germline CDR1 KGHDR, CDR2 SFDVKD. The CDR3 protein is CATSDFKGNGYTF. The CDR3 DNA reads TGTGCCACCAGTGATTTTAAGGGCAATGGCTACACCTTC.

The V gene is TRBV11-2, the J gene TRBJ2-4; TRBD1 matches at 8 bases. The CDR3 spans 19 residues. Germline V CDR1 and CDR2: SGHAT, FQNNGV. After removal of 1 base from V and 0 bases from J, the junction contained 11 bases not matched to a gene. The CDR3 is CASSLVGDRTTLAKNIQYF. The CDR3 DNA sequence: TGTGCCAGCAGCTTAGTTGGGGACAGGACTACCCTAGCCAAAAACATTCAGTACTTC. Full variable domain (remainder filled in from reference TRBV11-2 and TRBJ2-4): EAGVAQSPRYKIIEKRQSVAFWCNPISGHATLYWYQQILGQGPKLLIQFQNNGVVDDSQLPKDRFSAERLKGVDSTLKIQPAKLEDSAVYLCASSLVGDRTTLAKNIQYFGAGTRLSVL.

V is TRBV2 and J is TRBJ2-7; D remains ambiguous. The V gene lost 7 bases and the J gene lost 0 bases, with 7 bases spanning the gap. This CDR3 spans 12 amino acids. The germline V gene has CDR1 SNHLY and CDR2 FYNNEI. The CDR3 spells CASKAISYEQYF. Written as DNA, the CDR3 is TGTGCCAGCAAAGCCATCTCCTACGAGCAGTACTTC.

This clonotype appeared a few times. The rearrangement joins TRBV12-3 or TRBV12-4 to TRBJ2-4, with TRBD2 matching 7 bases. The CDR3 consists of 15 residues. Trimming cost V 6 bases and J 4 bases; bases outside gene matches: 9. The CDR3 here is CASSAPSSGKNIQYF. The CDR3 DNA reads TGTGCCAGCAGCGCCCCGTCTAGCGGAAAAAACATTCAGTACTTC.

The rearrangement uses TRBV28 and TRBJ1-2; no firm D call. V was clipped by 2 bases and J by 6 bases, with 10 bases between them. This CDR3 is built from 13 residues. Looked up from germline, CDR1 is MDHEN and CDR2 is SYDVKM. The DNA of the CDR3 is TGTGCCAGCAGTTTAAGGCTTGTGGATGGCTACACCTTC. Residues: CASSLRLVDGYTF.

The chain is built from TRBV24-1 and TRBJ2-3; 7 bases line up with TRBD2. Germline values: CDR1 KGHDR, CDR2 SFDVKD. This CDR3 has 14 amino acids. V lost 9 bases to trimming and J lost 0 bases; unmatched junction nucleotides: 5. The CDR3 spells CATSSAGSTDTQYF. The CDR3 DNA follows: TGTGCCACCTCCTCAGCGGGAAGCACAGATACGCAGTATTTT.

The chain couples TRBV12-3 or TRBV12-4 to TRBJ2-3; D not resolved. This CDR3 is 15 amino acids long. Between the trimmed V and J ends, which lost 3 bases and 2 bases, there was a span of 12 bases. The CDR3 sequence is CASSLGLTSTDTQYF. CDR3 nucleotide sequence: TGTGCCAGCAGTTTGGGCCTAACATCCACAGATACGCAGTATTTT.

DNA for the CDR3: TGTGCCAGCAGCAGACAGGGGGCTAGGAGGACTGAAGCTTTCTTT. Translating gives CASSRQGARRTEAFF. The chain couples TRBV28 to TRBJ1-1; 10 bases are a match to TRBD1. With 6 bases clipped from V and 5 bases from J, the junction kept 9 bases outside the gene matches. The CDR3 has 15 residues. Germline CDR1 is MDHEN and CDR2 is SYDVKM.

This clonotype turned up a few times. The rearrangement uses TRBV5-1 and TRBJ2-5; 8 bases agree with TRBD1. J lost 5 bases, V lost 3 bases, and 18 bases had no gene match. The germline V gene has CDR1 SGHRS and CDR2 YFSETQ. The CDR3 spans 18 residues. The CDR3 DNA is TGCGCCAGCAGCTCGCCGGTCCGTGGGGGCAGGGGGCAGGAGACCCAGTACTTC. Translated, it gives CASSSPVRGGRGQETQYF.

This clonotype was observed a few times. Sequence at one end of the junction differs from germline and may be a read error. V is TRBV29-1 and J is TRBJ2-1; TRBD2 agrees at 12 bases. This CDR3 region has 19 residues. Germline V gene lookup returns CDR1 SQVTM and CDR2 ANQGSEA. The CDR3 DNA reads as TGCAGCGTTGATATGTTCGATGGATATGGTGGGGGGCCTAGCGGGAGGGATTTTTTC. The encoded protein is CSVDMFDGYGGGPSGRDFF.

The chain recombines TRBV7-2 with TRBJ2-7; TRBD1 matches 8 bases. There are 14 residues in the CDR3. The V gene end was trimmed by 5 bases and the J gene end by 5 bases; junction bases not matched to a gene: 8. Germline CDR1 is SGHTA and CDR2 is FQGNSA. The DNA for the CDR3 is TGTGCCAGCAGCCCCTGGACAGGGAGCGACGAGCAGTACTTC. This codes for CASSPWTGSDEQYF.